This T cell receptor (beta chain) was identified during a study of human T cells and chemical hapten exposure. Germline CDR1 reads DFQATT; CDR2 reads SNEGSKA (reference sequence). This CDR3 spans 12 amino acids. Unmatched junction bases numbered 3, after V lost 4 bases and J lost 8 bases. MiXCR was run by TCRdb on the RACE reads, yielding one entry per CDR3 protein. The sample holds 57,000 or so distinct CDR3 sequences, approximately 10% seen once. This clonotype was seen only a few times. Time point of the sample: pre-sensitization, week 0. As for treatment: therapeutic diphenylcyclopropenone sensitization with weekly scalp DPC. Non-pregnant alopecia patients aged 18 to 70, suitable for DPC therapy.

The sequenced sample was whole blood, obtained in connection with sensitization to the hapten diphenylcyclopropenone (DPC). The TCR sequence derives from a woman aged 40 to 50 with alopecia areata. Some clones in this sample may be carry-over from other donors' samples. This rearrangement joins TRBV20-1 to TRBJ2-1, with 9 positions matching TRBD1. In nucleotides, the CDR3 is TGCAGTGCTAATACAGGGGGCGATGAGCAGTTCTTC. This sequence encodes CSANTGGDEQFF.